This T cell receptor beta chain is drawn from a study of blood T cell repertoires in COVID-19. Background on the study: Samples came from the United States, Italy and Spain, spanning acute and convalescent COVID-19. PBMCs, B-cell-depleted T cells, or T cells were the source of the cDNA or gDNA that made up the material.

Measured with immunoSEQ multiplex PCR; TCRdb has only the in-frame clones, and not every one. This sample has 150,000 to 200,000 clones, with less than 85% found just once. The CDR3 is 16 amino acids. Germline trimming cut 5 bases from V and 10 bases from J; bases unmatched to any gene: 11. The germline V gene encodes CDR1 SGHTA and CDR2 FQGNSA. This clone showed up just once. The V and J genes are TRBV7-2 and TRBJ1-6; 10 bases agree with TRBD1. Sequencing was done on a sample of peripheral blood. The sequence came from an elderly woman with acute or convalescent COVID-19. As DNA, the CDR3 is TGTGCCAGCAGCCCAATGGACAGGGGGGTAGGATCACCCCTCCACTTT. Its translation is CASSPMDRGVGSPLHF.